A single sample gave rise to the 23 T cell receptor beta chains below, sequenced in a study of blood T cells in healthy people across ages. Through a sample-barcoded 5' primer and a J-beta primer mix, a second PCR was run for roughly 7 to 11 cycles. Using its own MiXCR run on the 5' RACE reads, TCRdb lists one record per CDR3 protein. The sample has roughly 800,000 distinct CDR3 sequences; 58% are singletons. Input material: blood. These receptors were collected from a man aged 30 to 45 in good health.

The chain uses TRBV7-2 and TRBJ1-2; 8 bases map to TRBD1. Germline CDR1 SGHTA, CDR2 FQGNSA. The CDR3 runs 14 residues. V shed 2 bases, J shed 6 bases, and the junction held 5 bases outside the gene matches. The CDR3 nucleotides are TGTGCCAGCAGCTTAACCCAGGGGGCGAATGGCTACACCTTC. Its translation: CASSLTQGANGYTF. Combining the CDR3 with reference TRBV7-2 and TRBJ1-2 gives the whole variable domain GAGVSQSPSNKVTEKGKDVELRCDPISGHTALYWYRQSLGQGLEFLIYFQGNSAPDKSGLPSDRFSAERTGGSVSTLTIQRTQQEDSAVYLCASSLTQGANGYTFGSGTRLTVV.

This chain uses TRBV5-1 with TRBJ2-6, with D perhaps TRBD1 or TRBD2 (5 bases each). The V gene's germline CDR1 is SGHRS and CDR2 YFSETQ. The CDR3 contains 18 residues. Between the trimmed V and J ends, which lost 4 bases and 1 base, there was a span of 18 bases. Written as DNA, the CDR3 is TGCGCCAGCAGCGTCGCAGGGCCCCTAGCATCTGGGGCCAACGTCCTGACTTTC. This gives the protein CASSVAGPLASGANVLTF.

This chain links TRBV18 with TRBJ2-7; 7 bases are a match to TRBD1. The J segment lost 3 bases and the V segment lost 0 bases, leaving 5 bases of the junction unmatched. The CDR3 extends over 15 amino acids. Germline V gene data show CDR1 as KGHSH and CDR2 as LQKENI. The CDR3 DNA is TGTGCCAGCTCACCACCGAACAGGGGCGGCTACGAGCAGTACTTC. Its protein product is CASSPPNRGGYEQYF.

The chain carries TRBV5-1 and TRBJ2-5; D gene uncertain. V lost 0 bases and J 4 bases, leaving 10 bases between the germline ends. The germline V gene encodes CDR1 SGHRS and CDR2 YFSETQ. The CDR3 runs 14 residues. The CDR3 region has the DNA TGCGCCAGCAGCTTGGCCGGTCGCTTAGAGACCCAGTACTTC. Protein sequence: CASSLAGRLETQYF.

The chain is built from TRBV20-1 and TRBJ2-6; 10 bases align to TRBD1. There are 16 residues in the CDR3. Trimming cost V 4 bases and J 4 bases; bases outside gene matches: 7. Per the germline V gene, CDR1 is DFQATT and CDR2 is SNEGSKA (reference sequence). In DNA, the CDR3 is TGCAGTGCTAAGGGACAGGGGCTTGAGGGGGCCAACGTCCTGACTTTC. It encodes CSAKGQGLEGANVLTF.

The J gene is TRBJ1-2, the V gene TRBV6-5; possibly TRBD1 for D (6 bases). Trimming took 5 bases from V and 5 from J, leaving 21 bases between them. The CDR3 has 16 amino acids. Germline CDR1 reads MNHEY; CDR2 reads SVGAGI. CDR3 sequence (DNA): TGTGCCAGCAGTAACCTAGGGGCCGGGACAACTTATGGCTACACCTTC. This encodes CASSNLGAGTTYGYTF.

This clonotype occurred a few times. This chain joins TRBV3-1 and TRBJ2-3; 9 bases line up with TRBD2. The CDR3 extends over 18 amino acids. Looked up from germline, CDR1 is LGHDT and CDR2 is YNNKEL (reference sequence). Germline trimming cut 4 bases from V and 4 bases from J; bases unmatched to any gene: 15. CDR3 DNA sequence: TGTGCCAGCAGCCCAAAAGTACCGGGACTAGCCTCTCCAGATACGCAGTATTTT. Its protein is CASSPKVPGLASPDTQYF.

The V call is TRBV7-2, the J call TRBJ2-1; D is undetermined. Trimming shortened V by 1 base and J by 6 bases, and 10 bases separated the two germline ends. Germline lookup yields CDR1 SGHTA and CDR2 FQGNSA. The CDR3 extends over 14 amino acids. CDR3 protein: CASSLEPAGNEQFF. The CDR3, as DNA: TGTGCCAGCAGCTTAGAGCCCGCCGGCAATGAGCAGTTCTTC.

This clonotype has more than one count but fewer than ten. This CDR3 is CASKPTGEGNQPQHF. CDR3 bases: TGTGCCAGCAAACCGACAGGGGAGGGCAATCAGCCCCAGCATTTT. This chain uses TRBV27 with TRBJ1-5; 8 bases are a match to TRBD1. Germline V gene data show CDR1 as MNHEY and CDR2 as SMNVEV (reference sequence). Trimming cost V 7 bases and J 2 bases; bases outside gene matches: 7. This CDR3 spans 15 amino acids.

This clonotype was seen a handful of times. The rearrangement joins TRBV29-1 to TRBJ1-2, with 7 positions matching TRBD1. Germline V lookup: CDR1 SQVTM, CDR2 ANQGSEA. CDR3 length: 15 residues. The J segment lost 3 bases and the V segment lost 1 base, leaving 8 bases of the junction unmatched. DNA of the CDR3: TGCAGCGTTGAAGCCCCCGCGGGACAGTACTATGGCTACACCTTC. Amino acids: CSVEAPAGQYYGYTF.

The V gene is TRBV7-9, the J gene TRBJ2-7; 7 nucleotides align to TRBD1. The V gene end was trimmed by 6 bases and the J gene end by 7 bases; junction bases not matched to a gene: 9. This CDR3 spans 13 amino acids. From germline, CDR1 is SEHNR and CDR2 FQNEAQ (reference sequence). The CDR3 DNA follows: TGTGCCAGCAGTGACAGGGTCAAGGATGAGCAGTACTTC. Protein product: CASSDRVKDEQYF.

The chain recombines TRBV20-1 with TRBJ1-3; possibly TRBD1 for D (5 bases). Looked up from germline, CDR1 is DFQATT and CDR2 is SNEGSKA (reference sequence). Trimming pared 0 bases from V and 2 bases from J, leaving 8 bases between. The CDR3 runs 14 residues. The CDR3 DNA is TGCAGTGCTAGAGATGAGACAGCTGGAAACACCATATATTTT. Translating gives CSARDETAGNTIYF.

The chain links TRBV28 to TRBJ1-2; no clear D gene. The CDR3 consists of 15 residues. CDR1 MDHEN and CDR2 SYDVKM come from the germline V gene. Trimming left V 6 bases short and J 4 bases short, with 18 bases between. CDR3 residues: CASSLSKQTLYGYTF. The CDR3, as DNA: TGTGCCAGCAGCCTCTCTAAACAGACACTCTATGGCTACACCTTC.

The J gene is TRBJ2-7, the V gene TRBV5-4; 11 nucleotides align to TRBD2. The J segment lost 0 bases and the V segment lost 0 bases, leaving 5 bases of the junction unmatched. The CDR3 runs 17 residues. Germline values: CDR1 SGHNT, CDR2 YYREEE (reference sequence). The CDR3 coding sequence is TGTGCCAGCAGCTTGGCGGTAGCGGGAGGGAGCTCCTACGAGCAGTACTTC. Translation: CASSLAVAGGSSYEQYF.

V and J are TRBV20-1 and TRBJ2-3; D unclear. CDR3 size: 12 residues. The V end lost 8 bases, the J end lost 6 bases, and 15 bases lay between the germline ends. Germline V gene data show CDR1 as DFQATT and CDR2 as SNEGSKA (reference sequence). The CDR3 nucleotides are TGCAGTACAAAAACCCTATCGGATACGCAGTATTTT. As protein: CSTKTLSDTQYF.

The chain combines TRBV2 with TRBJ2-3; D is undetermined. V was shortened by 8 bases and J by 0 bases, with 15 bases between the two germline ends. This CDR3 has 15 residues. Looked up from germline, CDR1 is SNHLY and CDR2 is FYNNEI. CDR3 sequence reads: CASLSLTDSTDTQYF. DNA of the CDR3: TGTGCCAGCCTTAGTTTGACGGACAGCACAGATACGCAGTATTTT.

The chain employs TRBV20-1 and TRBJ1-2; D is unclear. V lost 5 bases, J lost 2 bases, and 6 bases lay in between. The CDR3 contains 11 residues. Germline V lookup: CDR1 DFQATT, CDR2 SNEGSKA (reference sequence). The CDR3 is CSAWVNYGYTF. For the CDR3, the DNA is TGCAGTGCTTGGGTGAACTATGGCTACACCTTC.

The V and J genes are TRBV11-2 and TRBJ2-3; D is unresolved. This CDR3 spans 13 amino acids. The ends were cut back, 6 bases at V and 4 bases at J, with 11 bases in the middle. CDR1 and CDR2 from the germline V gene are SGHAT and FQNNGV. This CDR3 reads CASSLAVADTQYF. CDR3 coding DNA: TGTGCCAGCAGTCTGGCGGTCGCAGATACGCAGTATTTT.

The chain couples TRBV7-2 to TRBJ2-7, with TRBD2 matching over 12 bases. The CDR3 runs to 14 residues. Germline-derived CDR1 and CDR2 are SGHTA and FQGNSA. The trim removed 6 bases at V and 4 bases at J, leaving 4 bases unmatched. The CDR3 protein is CASSPTSGRYEQYF. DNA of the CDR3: TGTGCCAGCAGTCCGACTAGCGGGAGATACGAGCAGTACTTC.

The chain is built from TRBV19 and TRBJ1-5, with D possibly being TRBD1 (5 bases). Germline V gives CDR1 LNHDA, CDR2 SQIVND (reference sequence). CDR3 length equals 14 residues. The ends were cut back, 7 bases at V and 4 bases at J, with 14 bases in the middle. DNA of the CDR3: TGTGCCAGTACCGCGGGCGACAGAAATCAGCCCCAGCATTTT. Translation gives CASTAGDRNQPQHF. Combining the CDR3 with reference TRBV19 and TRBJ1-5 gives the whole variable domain DGGITQSPKYLFRKEGQNVTLSCEQNLNHDAMYWYRQDPGQGLRLIYYSQIVNDFQKGDIAEGYSVSREKKESFPLTVTSAQKNPTAFYLCASTAGDRNQPQHFGDGTRLSIL.

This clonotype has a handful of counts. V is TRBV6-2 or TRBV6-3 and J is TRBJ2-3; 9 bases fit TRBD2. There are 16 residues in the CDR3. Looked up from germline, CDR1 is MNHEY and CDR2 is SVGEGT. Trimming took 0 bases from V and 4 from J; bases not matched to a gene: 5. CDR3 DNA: TGTGCCAGCAGTTACTCTAGCGGGAGAGGCCCAGATACGCAGTATTTT. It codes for CASSYSSGRGPDTQYF.

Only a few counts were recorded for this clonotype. The CDR3 is CASSGGQGTFF. CDR3 DNA: TGTGCCAGCAGCGGGGGACAGGGAACTTTCTTT. The chain recombines TRBV7-2 with TRBJ1-1, with 9 bases fitting TRBD1. The CDR3 extends over 11 amino acids. Germline V lookup: CDR1 SGHTA, CDR2 FQGNSA. The ends lost 5 bases at V and 12 bases at J; junction bases unmatched: 4.

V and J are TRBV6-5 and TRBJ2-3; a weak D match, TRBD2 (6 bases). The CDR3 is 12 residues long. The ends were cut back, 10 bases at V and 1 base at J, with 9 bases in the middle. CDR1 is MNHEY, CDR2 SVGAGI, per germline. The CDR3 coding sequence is TGTGCCATTGGGGAGGGCACAGATACGCAGTATTTT. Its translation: CAIGEGTDTQYF.